This T cell receptor beta chain emerged from a study of blood T cell repertoires in COVID-19. On the study more broadly: PBMCs, B-cell-depleted T cells, or T cells were the source of the cDNA or gDNA that made up the material.

CDR3 length equals 14 residues. The V gene end was trimmed by 2 bases and the J gene end by 8 bases; junction bases not matched to a gene: 0. Germline-derived CDR1 and CDR2 are MNHEY and SVGAGI. Per the original data handling: Amplification with reference gene primers provided the estimates of nucleated cell counts. The assay was immunoSEQ multiplex PCR, and TCRdb's table has in-frame clones only and misses some. The V and J calls and clone size are taken from that table; D and trimming were inferred from the DNA. The table lists hundreds of thousands of clones, approximately 86% of them singletons, with less than 2.5% in the top ten.

The specimen was peripheral blood. The receptor was isolated from a woman aged 25 to 39 who had recovered from COVID-19. The J gene is TRBJ1-6, the V gene TRBV6-5; the match to TRBD1 covers 10 bases. The DNA for the CDR3 is TGTGCCAGCAGTTACGGGACAGGGGATTCACCCCTCCACTTT. This sequence encodes CASSYGTGDSPLHF.